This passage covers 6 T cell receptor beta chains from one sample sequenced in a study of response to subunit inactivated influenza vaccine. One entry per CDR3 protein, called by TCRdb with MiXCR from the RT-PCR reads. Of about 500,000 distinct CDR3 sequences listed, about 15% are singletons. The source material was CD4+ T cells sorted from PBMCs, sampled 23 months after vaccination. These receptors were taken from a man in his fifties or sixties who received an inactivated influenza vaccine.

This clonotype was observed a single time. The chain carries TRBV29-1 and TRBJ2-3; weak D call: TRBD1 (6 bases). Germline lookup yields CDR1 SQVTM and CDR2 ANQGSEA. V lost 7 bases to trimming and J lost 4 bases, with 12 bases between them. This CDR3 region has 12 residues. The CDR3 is CSGRQDSDTQYF. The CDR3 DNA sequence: TGCAGCGGCAGACAGGACTCAGATACGCAGTATTTT.

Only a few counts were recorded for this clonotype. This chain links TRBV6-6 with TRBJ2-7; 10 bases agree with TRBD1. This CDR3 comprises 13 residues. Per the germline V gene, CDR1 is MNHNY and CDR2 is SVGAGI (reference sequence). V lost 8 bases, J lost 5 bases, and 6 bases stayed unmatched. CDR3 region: CASRDRGPHEQYF. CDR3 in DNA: TGTGCCAGCCGGGACAGGGGTCCCCACGAGCAGTACTTC.

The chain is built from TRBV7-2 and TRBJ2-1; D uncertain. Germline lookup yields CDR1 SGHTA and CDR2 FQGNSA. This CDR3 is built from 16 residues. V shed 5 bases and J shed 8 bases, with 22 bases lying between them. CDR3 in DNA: TGTGCCAGCAGCCCGGGTAGGGTAGCCTTGAGCGATGAGCAGTTCTTC. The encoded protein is CASSPGRVALSDEQFF.

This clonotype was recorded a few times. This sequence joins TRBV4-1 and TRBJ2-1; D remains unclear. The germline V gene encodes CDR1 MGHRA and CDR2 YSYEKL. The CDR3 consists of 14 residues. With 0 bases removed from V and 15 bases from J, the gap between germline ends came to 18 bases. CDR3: CASSQEAGQTERFF. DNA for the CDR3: TGCGCCAGCAGCCAAGAGGCCGGGCAAACCGAACGGTTCTTC.

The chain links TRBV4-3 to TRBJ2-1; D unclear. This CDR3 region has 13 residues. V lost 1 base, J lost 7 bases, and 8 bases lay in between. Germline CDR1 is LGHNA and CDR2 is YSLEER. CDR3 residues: CASSQAAANEQFF. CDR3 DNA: TGCGCCAGCAGCCAAGCTGCGGCGAATGAGCAGTTCTTC.

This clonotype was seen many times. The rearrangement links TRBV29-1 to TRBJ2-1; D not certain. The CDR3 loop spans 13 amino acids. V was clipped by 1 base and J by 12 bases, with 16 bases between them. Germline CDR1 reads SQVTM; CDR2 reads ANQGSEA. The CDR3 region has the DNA TGCAGCGTTGAAGCTGGGTTGCTATTTGGGCAGTTCTTC. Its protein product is CSVEAGLLFGQFF.